This T cell receptor (beta chain) was profiled in a study of Ad26.COV2.S vaccination and SARS-CoV-2 variants. Whole-study findings and limits: Breadth, reportedly substantial, characterized the spike-specific CD8+ and CD4+ T cell responses after vaccination.

Concerning this clone: No antigen is known for it. The same CDR3 also results from other DNA sequences found in this sample.

Indicated treatment: some 20 received Ad26.COV2.S at low or high dose, single or two shots; about 5 received placebo; per-sample allocation not given. Day 63 following the first vaccine or placebo injection was when the samples were taken. Donor was an adult aged 18-55 years in Boston. The length of the CDR3 is 13 residues. V lost 5 bases and J lost 2; bases outside the gene matches: 2. The germline CDR1 and CDR2 sequences are MNHEY and SVGAGI. The protocol was immunoSEQ multiplex PCR, while the TCRdb copy is restricted to in-frame clones and leaves out a portion. The sample has hundreds of thousands of clones; around nine tenths are singletons.

The sequencing used peripheral blood, collected in a trial of Ad26.COV2.S vaccine versus placebo. The source is a person between 18 and 65 years old who received the Ad26.COV2.S COVID-19 vaccine or a placebo. V usage is TRBV6-5 and J usage is TRBJ1-1; 7 bases map to TRBD1. The CDR3 coding sequence is TGTGCCAGCAGTCGGACAGGTAACACTGAAGCTTTCTTT. This gives the protein CASSRTGNTEAFF.